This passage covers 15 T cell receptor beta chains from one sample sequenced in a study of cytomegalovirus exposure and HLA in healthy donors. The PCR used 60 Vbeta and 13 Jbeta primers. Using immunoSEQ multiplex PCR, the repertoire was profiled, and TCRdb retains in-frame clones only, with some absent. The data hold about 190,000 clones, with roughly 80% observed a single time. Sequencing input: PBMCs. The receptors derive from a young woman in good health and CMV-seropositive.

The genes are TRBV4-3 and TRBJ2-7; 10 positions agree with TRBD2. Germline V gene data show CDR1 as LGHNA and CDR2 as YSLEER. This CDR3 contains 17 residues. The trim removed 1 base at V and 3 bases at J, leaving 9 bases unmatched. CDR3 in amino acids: CASSQAASGSLGYEQYF. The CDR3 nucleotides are TGCGCCAGCAGCCAAGCGGCTAGCGGGAGTCTGGGCTACGAGCAGTACTTC.

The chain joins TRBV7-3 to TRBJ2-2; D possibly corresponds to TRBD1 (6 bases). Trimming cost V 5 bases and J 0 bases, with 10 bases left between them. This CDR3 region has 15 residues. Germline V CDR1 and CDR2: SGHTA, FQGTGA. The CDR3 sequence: CASSPGQSNTGELFF. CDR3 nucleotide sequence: TGTGCCAGCAGCCCAGGACAGTCGAACACCGGGGAGCTGTTTTTT.

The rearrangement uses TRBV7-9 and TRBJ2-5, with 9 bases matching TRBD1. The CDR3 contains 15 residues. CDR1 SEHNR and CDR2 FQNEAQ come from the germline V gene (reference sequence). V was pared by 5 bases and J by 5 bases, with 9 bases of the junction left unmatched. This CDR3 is CASSQGQGSGETQYF. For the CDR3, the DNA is TGTGCCAGCAGCCAGGGACAGGGTAGCGGGGAGACCCAGTACTTC.

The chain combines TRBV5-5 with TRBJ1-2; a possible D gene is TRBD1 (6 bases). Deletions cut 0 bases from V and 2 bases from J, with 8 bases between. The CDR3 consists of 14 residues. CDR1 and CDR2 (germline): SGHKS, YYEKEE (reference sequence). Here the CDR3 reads CASSLGRGNYGYTF. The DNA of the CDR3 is TGTGCCAGCAGCTTGGGCAGGGGAAACTATGGCTACACCTTC.

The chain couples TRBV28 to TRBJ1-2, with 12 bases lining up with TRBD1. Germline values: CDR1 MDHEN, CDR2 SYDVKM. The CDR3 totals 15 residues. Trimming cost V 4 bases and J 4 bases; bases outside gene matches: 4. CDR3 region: CASSSGTGGGYGYTF. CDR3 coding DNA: TGTGCCAGCAGTTCAGGGACAGGGGGCGGCTATGGCTACACCTTC.

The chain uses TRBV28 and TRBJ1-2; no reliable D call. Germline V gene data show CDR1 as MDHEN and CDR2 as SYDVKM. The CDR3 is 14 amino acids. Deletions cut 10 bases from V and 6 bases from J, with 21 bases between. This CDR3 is CAIIKARERDGYTF. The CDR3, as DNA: TGTGCCATCATCAAGGCCCGGGAGAGGGATGGCTACACCTTC.

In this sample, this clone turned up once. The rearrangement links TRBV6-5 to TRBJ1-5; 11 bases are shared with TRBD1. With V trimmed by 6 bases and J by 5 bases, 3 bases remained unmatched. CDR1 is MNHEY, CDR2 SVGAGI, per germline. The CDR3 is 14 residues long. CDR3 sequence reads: CASRGQGVHQPQHF. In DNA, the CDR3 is TGTGCCAGCAGGGGACAGGGGGTCCATCAGCCCCAGCATTTT.

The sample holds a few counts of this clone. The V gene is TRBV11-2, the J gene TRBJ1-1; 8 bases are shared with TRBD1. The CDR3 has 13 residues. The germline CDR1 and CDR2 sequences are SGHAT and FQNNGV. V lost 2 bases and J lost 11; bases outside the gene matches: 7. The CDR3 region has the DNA TGTGCCAGCAGCTTATGGGGACAGGAGGACGCTTTCTTT. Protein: CASSLWGQEDAFF.

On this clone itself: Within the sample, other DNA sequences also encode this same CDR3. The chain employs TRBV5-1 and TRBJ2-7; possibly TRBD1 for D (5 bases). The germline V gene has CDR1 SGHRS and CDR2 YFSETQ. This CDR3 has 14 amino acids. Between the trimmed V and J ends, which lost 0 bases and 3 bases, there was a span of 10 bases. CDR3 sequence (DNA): TGCGCCAGCAGCTTGGTTGGTCAGGGCTACGAGCAGTACTTC. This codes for CASSLVGQGYEQYF.

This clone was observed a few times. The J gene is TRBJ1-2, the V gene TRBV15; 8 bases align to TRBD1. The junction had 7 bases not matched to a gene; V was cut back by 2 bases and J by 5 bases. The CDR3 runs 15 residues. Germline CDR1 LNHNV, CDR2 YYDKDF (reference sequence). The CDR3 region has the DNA TGTGCCACCAGCAGATCCCGGACAGGGCCATATGGCTACACCTTC. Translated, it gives CATSRSRTGPYGYTF.

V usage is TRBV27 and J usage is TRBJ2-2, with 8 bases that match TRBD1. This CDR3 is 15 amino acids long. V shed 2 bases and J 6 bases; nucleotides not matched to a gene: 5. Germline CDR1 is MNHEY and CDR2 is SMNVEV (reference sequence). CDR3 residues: CASSLRQGIPGELFF. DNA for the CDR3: TGTGCCAGCAGTTTAAGACAGGGGATCCCCGGGGAGCTGTTTTTT.

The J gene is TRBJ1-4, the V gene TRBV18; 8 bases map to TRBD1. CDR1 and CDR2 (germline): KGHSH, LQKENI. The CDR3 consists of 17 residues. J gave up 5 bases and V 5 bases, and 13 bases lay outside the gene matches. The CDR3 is CASSTGLPGQVNEKLFF. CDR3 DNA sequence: TGTGCCAGCTCAACCGGATTACCGGGACAGGTCAATGAAAAACTGTTTTTT. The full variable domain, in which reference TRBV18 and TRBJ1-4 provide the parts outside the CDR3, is NAGVMQNPRHLVRRRGQEARLRCSPMKGHSHVYWYRQLPEEGLKFMVYLQKENIIDESGMPKERFSAEFPKEGPSILRIQQVVRGDSAAYFCASSTGLPGQVNEKLFFGSGTQLSVL.

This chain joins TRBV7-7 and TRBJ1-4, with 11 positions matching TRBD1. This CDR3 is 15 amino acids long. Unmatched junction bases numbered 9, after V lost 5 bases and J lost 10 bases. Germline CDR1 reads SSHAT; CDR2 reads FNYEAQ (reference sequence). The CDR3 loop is CASSPGQGAIGKLFF. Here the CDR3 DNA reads TGTGCCAGCAGCCCCGGACAGGGGGCGATCGGAAAACTGTTTTTT. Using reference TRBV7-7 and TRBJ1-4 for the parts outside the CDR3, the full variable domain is GAGVSQSPRYKVTKRGQDVTLRCDPISSHATLYWYQQALGQGPEFLTYFNYEAQPDKSGLPSDRFSAERPEGSISTLTIQRTEQRDSAMYRCASSPGQGAIGKLFFGSGTQLSVL.

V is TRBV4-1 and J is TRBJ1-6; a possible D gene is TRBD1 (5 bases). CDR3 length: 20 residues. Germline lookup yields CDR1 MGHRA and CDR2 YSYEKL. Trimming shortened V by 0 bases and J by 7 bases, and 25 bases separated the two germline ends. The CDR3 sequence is CASSQETPQGRVDLNSPLHF. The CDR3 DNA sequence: TGCGCCAGCAGCCAAGAGACGCCTCAGGGTCGGGTCGACTTAAATTCACCCCTCCACTTT.

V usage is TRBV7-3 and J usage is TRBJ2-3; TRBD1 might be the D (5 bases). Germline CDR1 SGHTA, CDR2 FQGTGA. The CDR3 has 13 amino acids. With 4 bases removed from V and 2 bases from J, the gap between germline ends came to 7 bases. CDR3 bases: TGTGCCAGCAGCTGGGGCCCCACAGATACGCAGTATTTT. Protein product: CASSWGPTDTQYF.